One sample yielded the 22 T cell receptor beta chains listed below, sequenced in a study of T cells in Graves' hyperthyroidism and ophthalmopathy. TCR beta CDR3 region amplification was performed from RNA transcripts. The HTBI primer set was used in a first-round RT-PCR of the TCR CDR3. TCRdb fed the multiplex PCR reads into MiXCR, producing one record per CDR3 protein. In the table there are under 350,000 distinct CDR3 sequences, roughly 20% of which are singletons. Specimen: blood. These receptors all come from a woman between 45 and 60 years old with Graves' hyperthyroidism.

This clonotype was detected many times. The chain couples TRBV2 to TRBJ2-6; D is uncertain. This CDR3 has 18 amino acids. Trimming removed 4 bases from V and 2 bases from J, with 18 bases in between. Germline values: CDR1 SNHLY, CDR2 FYNNEI. The chain's CDR3 is CASSASARAAPGANVLTF. CDR3 sequence (DNA): TGTGCCAGCAGTGCGAGTGCCCGGGCAGCCCCTGGGGCCAACGTCCTGACTTTC.

The table lists this clonotype with many counts. V and J are TRBV20-1 and TRBJ2-1; 7 bases map to TRBD2. The CDR3 is 14 amino acids. In germline, CDR1 is DFQATT, CDR2 SNEGSKA (reference sequence). Trimming cost V 3 bases and J 6 bases; bases outside gene matches: 8. The CDR3 DNA is TGCAGTGCTAGTTCGAGGGGACTACTCAATGAGCAGTTCTTC. Its protein is CSASSRGLLNEQFF.

The chain employs TRBV6-1 and TRBJ1-2; 9 nucleotides match TRBD1. Germline values: CDR1 MNHNS, CDR2 SASEGT. This CDR3 spans 17 amino acids. Germline trimming cut 6 bases from V and 2 bases from J; bases unmatched to any gene: 13. The CDR3 sequence: CASSPGTGIVPNYGYTF. The DNA for the CDR3 is TGTGCCAGCAGCCCAGGGACAGGGATCGTTCCCAACTATGGCTACACCTTC.

In this sample, this clonotype turned up a few times. This rearrangement joins TRBV27 to TRBJ2-5, with 9 bases that match TRBD2. V gave up 5 bases and J gave up 10 bases; unmatched junction bases: 11. The CDR3 consists of 14 residues. Germline-derived CDR1 and CDR2 are MNHEY and SMNVEV (reference sequence). CDR3 sequence: CASSPFSGRWGQYF. The CDR3 nucleotides are TGTGCCAGCAGTCCCTTCAGCGGGAGGTGGGGCCAGTACTTC.

The J gene is TRBJ2-1, the V gene TRBV29-1; D call uncertain. The CDR3 contains 13 residues. Germline values: CDR1 SQVTM, CDR2 ANQGSEA. Trimming took 4 bases from V and 3 from J, leaving 10 bases between them. The CDR3 here is CSVVSSLYNEQFF. The CDR3 nucleotides are TGCAGCGTTGTATCAAGCCTCTACAATGAGCAGTTCTTC.

The sample holds many counts of this clonotype. The chain uses TRBV6-1 and TRBJ1-1; D is unresolved. V was pared by 1 base and J by 5 bases, with 8 bases between. Germline V gene lookup returns CDR1 MNHNS and CDR2 SASEGT. The CDR3 extends over 13 amino acids. The CDR3, as DNA: TGTGCCAGCAGTGAAGACCATGGTACTGAAGCTTTCTTT. Translated: CASSEDHGTEAFF.

The V call is TRBV11-2, the J call TRBJ1-5; D possibly corresponds to TRBD1 (5 bases). The V gene's germline CDR1 is SGHAT and CDR2 FQNNGV. V lost 7 bases, J lost 5 bases, and 15 bases lay in between. CDR3 length equals 14 residues. The CDR3 spells CASTKGVADQPQHF. The CDR3 DNA follows: TGTGCCAGCACCAAAGGGGTGGCAGATCAGCCCCAGCATTTT. Full variable domain (remainder filled in from reference TRBV11-2 and TRBJ1-5): EAGVAQSPRYKIIEKRQSVAFWCNPISGHATLYWYQQILGQGPKLLIQFQNNGVVDDSQLPKDRFSAERLKGVDSTLKIQPAKLEDSAVYLCASTKGVADQPQHFGDGTRLSIL.

The chain combines TRBV29-1 with TRBJ1-1; D may be TRBD1 (6 bases). The CDR3 is 12 amino acids. With 7 bases removed from V and 5 bases from J, the gap between germline ends came to 14 bases. Germline-derived CDR1 and CDR2 are SQVTM and ANQGSEA. This CDR3 reads CSAATGFTEAFF. The CDR3 bases are TGCAGCGCCGCAACAGGGTTTACTGAAGCTTTCTTT.

This clonotype was seen only a few times. This chain joins TRBV27 and TRBJ2-3, with D unclear. Trimming pared 0 bases from V and 5 bases from J, leaving 9 bases between. Per germline, CDR1 MNHEY and CDR2 SMNVEV (reference sequence). CDR3 length: 14 residues. CDR3 amino acids: CASSLSMHRDTQYF. The CDR3 region has the DNA TGTGCCAGCAGTTTATCGATGCACCGAGATACGCAGTATTTT.

This clonotype turned up a few times. The rearrangement uses TRBV7-6 and TRBJ2-2, with 12 bases matching TRBD2. The CDR3 extends over 16 amino acids. Looked up from germline, CDR1 is SGHVS and CDR2 is FNYEAQ. V lost 5 bases to trimming and J lost 4 bases; unmatched junction nucleotides: 5. The CDR3 region is CASSTPTSGSTGELFF. In nucleotides, the CDR3 is TGTGCCAGCAGCACGCCGACTAGCGGGAGCACCGGGGAGCTGTTTTTT. The full variable domain, in which reference TRBV7-6 and TRBJ2-2 provide the parts outside the CDR3, is GAGVSQSPRYKVTKRGQDVALRCDPISGHVSLYWYRQALGQGPEFLTYFNYEAQQDKSGLPNDRFSAERPEGSISTLTIQRTEQRDSAMYRCASSTPTSGSTGELFFGEGSRLTVL.

This clonotype was seen more than once but under ten times. A read error may account for a junction end that differs from germline. This chain uses TRBV2 with TRBJ1-6, with 9 bases identical to TRBD1. Per germline, CDR1 SNHLY and CDR2 FYNNEI. CDR3 length equals 13 residues. The CDR3 here is CVSRDRDNSPLHF. The CDR3 DNA sequence: TGTGTCAGCAGGGACAGGGACAATTCACCCCTCCACTTT.

The V call is TRBV3-1, the J call TRBJ1-2, with D possibly being TRBD1 (6 bases). The V gene lost 6 bases and the J gene lost 4 bases, with 12 bases spanning the gap. From germline, CDR1 is LGHDT and CDR2 YNNKEL (reference sequence). CDR3 length equals 13 residues. The CDR3: CASRGARSYGYTF. The DNA for the CDR3 is TGTGCCAGCAGGGGGGCGCGAAGCTATGGCTACACCTTC.

A few counts support this clonotype. The CDR3: CASKRSNTEAFF. The CDR3 DNA reads TGTGCCAGTAAACGGTCGAACACTGAAGCTTTCTTT. The rearrangement uses TRBV19 and TRBJ1-1; unclear D gene. The CDR3 contains 12 residues. From germline, CDR1 is LNHDA and CDR2 SQIVND (reference sequence). Trimming took 7 bases from V and 1 from J, leaving 7 bases between them.

The genes are TRBV5-5 and TRBJ2-3; 7 bases align to TRBD1. Germline lookup yields CDR1 SGHKS and CDR2 YYEKEE (reference sequence). This CDR3 has 14 residues. V was clipped by 2 bases and J by 5 bases; unmatched bases: 5. DNA for the CDR3: TGTGCCAGCAGCTTAAGGGGGCCTGGAGATACGCAGTATTTT. This translates into CASSLRGPGDTQYF.

This clonotype was counted a few times. V and J are TRBV15 and TRBJ2-3; the match to TRBD2 covers 9 bases. This CDR3 is 16 amino acids long. V lost 0 bases, J lost 4 bases, and 5 bases stayed unmatched. Germline CDR1 LNHNV, CDR2 YYDKDF (reference sequence). CDR3 in amino acids: CATSRDRGGAADTQYF. The CDR3 DNA reads as TGTGCCACCAGCAGAGATCGCGGGGGGGCCGCAGATACGCAGTATTTT.

This clonotype was counted ten times or more. This chain connects TRBV5-1 to TRBJ1-5; TRBD1 matches at 8 bases. The germline gives CDR1 SGHRS, CDR2 YFSETQ. The CDR3 is 14 amino acids. Losses at the gene ends were 4 bases for V and 3 bases for J; bases not matched to a gene: 3. The CDR3 spells CASSQGATNQPQHF. In nucleotides, the CDR3 is TGCGCCAGCAGCCAGGGGGCTACCAATCAGCCCCAGCATTTT.

This clonotype occurred a few times. The chain is built from TRBV5-4 and TRBJ1-1, with D perhaps TRBD1 (5 bases). The V end lost 4 bases, the J end lost 3 bases, and 19 bases lay between the germline ends. Germline V gene data show CDR1 as SGHNT and CDR2 as YYREEE (reference sequence). This CDR3 contains 16 residues. The CDR3 protein is CASSPGPRGGDTEAFF. CDR3 DNA: TGTGCCAGCAGCCCGGGGCCCCGGGGCGGGGACACTGAAGCTTTCTTT.

This clonotype was seen more than once but under ten times. The V and J genes are TRBV10-3 and TRBJ2-2; D possibly corresponds to TRBD2 (7 bases). Trimming left V 6 bases short and J 2 bases short, with 13 bases between. In germline, CDR1 is ENHRY, CDR2 SYGVKD. The CDR3 sequence is 15 residues long. CDR3 in amino acids: CAIRDSGDNTGELFF. In DNA form, the CDR3 reads TGTGCCATCAGGGACAGCGGGGACAACACCGGGGAGCTGTTTTTT.

This clonotype was picked up many times. The rearrangement uses TRBV12-3 or TRBV12-4 and TRBJ2-7; the match to TRBD2 covers 13 bases. The J segment lost 4 bases and the V segment lost 6 bases, leaving 3 bases of the junction unmatched. The CDR3 extends over 14 amino acids. CDR3 loop: CASRLAGGSYEQYF. The CDR3 nucleotides read TGTGCCAGCAGACTAGCGGGAGGGTCGTACGAGCAGTACTTC.

This clonotype was recorded a few times. This rearrangement joins TRBV6-1 to TRBJ2-7, with 7 positions matching TRBD2. Germline assignment: CDR1 MNHNS and CDR2 SASEGT. Trimming at V came to 0 bases and at J to 2 bases, leaving 7 bases not matched to a gene. The CDR3 has 16 residues. The CDR3 loop is CASSEASGGGAYEQYV. CDR3 DNA sequence: TGTGCCAGCAGTGAAGCATCGGGCGGGGGAGCCTACGAGCAGTACGTC.

The chain joins TRBV20-1 to TRBJ2-1; tentative D call: TRBD2 (6 bases). The CDR3 consists of 12 residues. CDR1 is DFQATT, CDR2 SNEGSKA, per germline (reference sequence). With 3 bases removed from V and 8 bases from J, the gap between germline ends came to 11 bases. CDR3 nucleotides: TGCAGTGCTAGGATGGGACTTTATGAGCAGTTCTTC. Its protein is CSARMGLYEQFF.

The gene calls are TRBV5-6 and TRBJ2-7; no firm D call. With 4 bases removed from V and 5 bases from J, the gap between germline ends came to 16 bases. This CDR3 is built from 14 residues. The germline V gene encodes CDR1 SGHDT and CDR2 YYEEEE. For the CDR3, the DNA is TGTGCCAGCAGCCGAGGCCAAACCCGCCACGAGCAGTACGTC. It specifies CASSRGQTRHEQYV.